The clone carrying this T cell receptor (beta chain) was seen many times. Its specificity is not known. This record comes from a study of T-cell reconstitution after alpha-beta-depleted transplantation in children. Overall study results and limits: The origin of high day-60 TCRbeta diversity in some patients lay in surviving recipient T cells and thymic progenitors. Reportedly, only several hundred clones from non-depleted graft cells drove alpha-beta T-cell counts at about two months. Among T cells one year after transplant, newly produced cells accounted for most counts and diversity.

The CDR3 spans 15 residues. Germline-derived CDR1 and CDR2 are SGHRS and YFSETQ. Trimming removed 0 bases from V and 3 bases from J, with 12 bases in between. The library targeted TCRbeta and was prepared with unique molecular identifiers. One entry per CDR3 protein results from TCRdb running MiXCR on the PCR reads. The sample contains fewer than 750,000 distinct CDR3 sequences, more than 20% of which appear only once. The chain joins TRBV5-1 to TRBJ2-5; a possible D gene is TRBD2 (5 bases). Source: PBMCs, taken before TCRalphabeta/CD19-depleted stem cell transplant. The origin of this receptor is a boy under two years old with Wiskott-Aldrich syndrome, due to receive a stem cell transplant. Written as DNA, the CDR3 is TGCGCCAGCAGCTTGGACCATGGACTTAAAGAGACCCAGTACTTC. Translated: CASSLDHGLKETQYF. Looking up the rest from reference TRBV5-1 and TRBJ2-5 gives the full variable domain: KAGVTQTPRYLIKTRGQQVTLSCSPISGHRSVSWYQQTPGQGLQFLFEYFSETQRNKGNFPGRFSGRQFSNSRSEMNVSTLELGDSALYLCASSLDHGLKETQYFGPGTRLLVL.